This TCR beta chain appears in the sequencing data of a study of blood T cell repertoires in COVID-19. The wider study: Italy, Spain and the United States were the sources of the convalescent and acute COVID-19 samples. The cDNA or gDNA used as material had been derived from T cells, B-cell-depleted T cells, or PBMCs.

Original handling: The assay estimated nucleated cells by amplifying reference gene primers. TCRdb's table, derived via immunoSEQ multiplex PCR, lists solely in-frame clones and lacks some. D and trimming were read from the DNA, whereas the V and J calls and clone size are those reported in that table. The table records 200,000 to 250,000 clones, roughly 87% of them present only once. The CDR3 covers 16 residues. CDR1 is MGHRA and CDR2 is YSYEKL in the germline V gene. After removal of 1 base from V and 0 bases from J, the junction contained 5 bases not matched to a gene. The sequenced material came from peripheral blood. The source is a man aged 35 to 55 with active or convalescent COVID-19. The chain recombines TRBV4-1 with TRBJ1-1, with TRBD1 matching over 7 bases. The CDR3 sequence is CASSQGTGEMNTEAFF. The CDR3 nucleotides read TGCGCCAGCAGCCAAGGCACAGGGGAAATGAACACTGAAGCTTTCTTT.